The entry that follows covers one T cell receptor beta chain sequence. Its antigen is unidentified. Libraries for TCRalpha and TCRbeta carried sample barcodes and unique molecular identifiers via 5'RACE. One entry per CDR3 protein, called by TCRdb with MiXCR from the 5' RACE reads. The sample contains about 350,000 distinct CDR3 sequences, around 15% of which appear only once. The CDR3 consists of 14 residues. Looked up from germline, CDR1 is GTSNPN and CDR2 is SVGIG (reference sequence). V gave up 2 bases and J gave up 10 bases; unmatched junction bases: 9. The data stem from a study of T-cell memory formation after mild COVID-19. Findings and limits, study-wide: Clonal second-wave expansions that peaked on day 37 had unconfirmed SARS-CoV-2 specificity.

The source material was PBMCs or a T cell subset sorted from them (not recorded which). This TCR was sampled from a man younger than 30 who had mild COVID-19 (a few samples of this study predate the infection). Cell type and time point are not known. V gene TRBV30 combines with J gene TRBJ2-1; 9 positions agree with TRBD2. As DNA, the CDR3 is TGTGCCTGGAGTTGGAGCGGGGGGCCAGAGGAGCAGTTCTTC. Translation gives CAWSWSGGPEEQFF. The full variable domain, completed using reference TRBV30 and TRBJ2-1, is SQTIHQWPATLVQPVGSPLSLECTVEGTSNPNLYWYRQAAGRGLQLLFYSVGIGQISSEVPQNLSASRPQDRQFILSSKKLLLSDSGFYLCAWSWSGGPEEQFFGPGTRLTVL.